The next 28 T cell receptor beta chains were all read from a single sample in a study of CD8 T cells in ankylosing spondylitis. Study outcomes and limitations: Apparently characteristic of ankylosing spondylitis blood was a TCR beta motif (roughly eight highly homologous variants).

No antigen has been identified for these receptors. One entry per CDR3 protein results from TCRdb running MiXCR on the 5' RACE reads. The sample lists approximately 300,000 distinct CDR3 sequences; 8% were seen once. Sequenced input: blood, either unsorted or a sorted T cell fraction (not recorded which). Receptors originate from a male donor with ankylosing spondylitis.

There are many counts of this clonotype. The J gene is TRBJ2-7, the V gene TRBV4-1; TRBD2 agrees at 11 bases. Germline assignment: CDR1 MGHRA and CDR2 YSYEKL. J was trimmed by 2 bases and V by 1 base; bases with no gene match: 13. The CDR3 covers 19 residues. As DNA, the CDR3 is TGCGCCAGCAGCCAAGCCTCTGAAGCGTCACTAGCGGGAGCCTACGAGCAGTACTTC. Translating it yields CASSQASEASLAGAYEQYF.

The sample holds a few counts of this clonotype. The chain couples TRBV4-3 to TRBJ1-2, with 8 bases identical to TRBD1. The ends lost 2 bases at V and 4 bases at J; junction bases unmatched: 3. Germline V gives CDR1 LGHNA, CDR2 YSLEER. This CDR3 spans 14 amino acids. Here the CDR3 reads CASSQRQGSYGYTF. CDR3 in DNA: TGCGCCAGCAGCCAAAGACAGGGGTCCTATGGCTACACCTTC.

This clonotype was seen more than once but under ten times. The chain joins TRBV12-3 or TRBV12-4 to TRBJ1-1; unclear D gene. The ends were cut back, 5 bases at V and 8 bases at J, with 18 bases in the middle. CDR3 length equals 14 residues. CDR3: CASSGNTLPREAFF. CDR3 DNA: TGTGCCAGCAGTGGGAACACCCTCCCCAGAGAAGCTTTCTTT.

This clonotype was counted a few times. V is TRBV3-1 and J is TRBJ1-2; D is unclear. The germline V and J ends were trimmed by 4 bases and 7 bases, with 22 bases remaining between them. There are 16 residues in the CDR3. Germline-derived CDR1 and CDR2 are LGHDT and YNNKEL (reference sequence). CDR3 nucleotides: TGTGCCAGCAGCCCGCAACGGGCCGGCGGGTCTAGTGGCTACACCTTC. Encoded protein: CASSPQRAGGSSGYTF.

This clonotype has a handful of counts. The chain uses TRBV25-1 and TRBJ2-1; 9 positions match TRBD1. Per the germline V gene, CDR1 is MGHDK and CDR2 is SYGVNS. CDR3 length equals 13 residues. The ends lost 5 bases at V and 8 bases at J; junction bases unmatched: 4. CDR3 nucleotide sequence: TGTGCCAGCAGTAACACAGGGGGCCATGAGCAGTTCTTC. Its protein is CASSNTGGHEQFF.

This clonotype was recorded many times. The rearrangement uses TRBV12-3 or TRBV12-4 and TRBJ2-1; weak D call: TRBD2 (6 bases). The CDR3 runs 14 residues. Trimming pared 3 bases from V and 5 bases from J, leaving 11 bases between. The CDR3 DNA sequence: TGTGCCAGCAGTTTCCAGGACTACAACAATGAGCAGTTCTTC. Translation gives CASSFQDYNNEQFF.

This clonotype was seen at least ten times. V usage is TRBV28 and J usage is TRBJ2-7; 7 nucleotides match TRBD2. V lost 5 bases and J lost 0; bases outside the gene matches: 7. The CDR3 totals 15 residues. Germline V gives CDR1 MDHEN, CDR2 SYDVKM. Here the CDR3 reads CASSVPGGLSYEQYF. The CDR3 coding sequence is TGTGCCAGCAGTGTCCCGGGAGGTCTCTCCTACGAGCAGTACTTC.

This clonotype appeared many times. The chain links TRBV5-6 to TRBJ2-3; 7 bases are a match to TRBD2. The V and J ends lost 4 bases and 6 bases, in that order; junction bases with no gene match: 17. The CDR3 length is 17 residues. Germline CDR1 SGHDT, CDR2 YYEEEE. Here the CDR3 DNA reads TGTGCCAGCAGCCACGGGACTACCCGGGTTATAGTCGATACGCAGTATTTT. It translates to CASSHGTTRVIVDTQYF.

The chain uses TRBV29-1 and TRBJ2-1; 7 nucleotides line up with TRBD2. J was trimmed by 6 bases and V by 4 bases; bases with no gene match: 9. The CDR3 covers 14 residues. From germline, CDR1 is SQVTM and CDR2 ANQGSEA. CDR3 bases: TGCAGCGTTGGGGAGGGGTGGTTATCCAATGAGCAGTTCTTC. This gives the protein CSVGEGWLSNEQFF.

CDR3 region: CASSLVISGSFNEQFF. CDR3 in DNA: TGTGCCAGCAGCTTAGTGATTAGCGGGAGCTTCAATGAGCAGTTCTTC. The genes are TRBV7-6 and TRBJ2-1; 9 nucleotides align to TRBD2. The CDR3 sequence is 16 residues long. Per germline, CDR1 SGHVS and CDR2 FNYEAQ. J was trimmed by 6 bases and V by 1 base; bases with no gene match: 7.

This clonotype was picked up a small number of times. This chain connects TRBV12-3 or TRBV12-4 to TRBJ2-1; possibly TRBD2 for D (6 bases). The V end lost 1 base, the J end lost 10 bases, and 14 bases lay between the germline ends. The CDR3 extends over 14 amino acids. CDR3 sequence reads: CASSLGGAGFEQFF. The CDR3 DNA sequence: TGTGCCAGCAGTTTAGGCGGGGCTGGCTTCGAGCAGTTCTTC.

The chain carries TRBV20-1 and TRBJ2-7; 9 nucleotides line up with TRBD1. In germline, CDR1 is DFQATT, CDR2 SNEGSKA (reference sequence). This CDR3 has 13 amino acids. Germline trimming cut 3 bases from V and 6 bases from J; bases unmatched to any gene: 6. CDR3 sequence: CSASGTGISEQYF. The CDR3 nucleotides read TGCAGTGCTAGCGGGACAGGGATCTCCGAGCAGTACTTC.

This clonotype turned up a few times. J is TRBJ2-7 and V is TRBV27; TRBD1 agrees at 9 bases. The germline gives CDR1 MNHEY, CDR2 SMNVEV (reference sequence). This CDR3 region has 17 residues. V trimming: 2 bases; J trimming: 2 bases; junction bases outside the gene matches: 10. CDR3 amino acids: CASSLIGGTGRTYEQYF. The CDR3 DNA sequence: TGTGCCAGCAGTTTAATCGGGGGGACAGGGAGGACCTACGAGCAGTACTTC.

A few counts support this clonotype. The chain combines TRBV6-5 with TRBJ2-1; 8 bases agree with TRBD2. Germline V CDR1 and CDR2: MNHEY, SVGAGI. The CDR3 loop spans 19 amino acids. Losses at the gene ends were 0 bases for V and 0 bases for J; bases not matched to a gene: 10. CDR3 region: CASSYSSRRTSGSYNEQFF. The CDR3 DNA reads as TGTGCCAGCAGTTACTCGTCGCGGAGAACTAGCGGCTCCTACAATGAGCAGTTCTTC.

This clonotype was observed at least ten times. The CDR3 bases are TGTGCCAGCAGCTCGGATGGGACTAGCGGGAGGGAGCAGTACTTC. Translated, it gives CASSSDGTSGREQYF. The chain is built from TRBV7-2 and TRBJ2-7, with 15 bases identical to TRBD2. Looked up from germline, CDR1 is SGHTA and CDR2 is FQGNSA. J was trimmed by 7 bases and V by 4 bases; bases with no gene match: 5. This CDR3 spans 15 amino acids.

The table lists this clonotype with a few counts. The chain links TRBV5-1 to TRBJ2-3, with 9 bases that match TRBD1. The CDR3 covers 16 residues. With V trimmed by 1 base and J by 3 bases, 6 bases remained unmatched. The germline V gene has CDR1 SGHRS and CDR2 YFSETQ. The DNA for the CDR3 is TGCGCCAGCAGCTTGTCCGGGACAGGGATTACAGATACGCAGTATTTT. It codes for CASSLSGTGITDTQYF.

This clonotype was seen repeatedly, ten times or more. The chain joins TRBV5-4 to TRBJ2-7; a possible D gene is TRBD1 (6 bases). The germline V and J ends were trimmed by 4 bases and 2 bases, with 10 bases remaining between them. Germline CDR1 reads SGHNT; CDR2 reads YYREEE (reference sequence). This CDR3 is 13 amino acids long. Here the CDR3 reads CASSQTGTYEQYF. CDR3 nucleotides: TGTGCCAGCAGCCAGACAGGAACCTACGAGCAGTACTTC.

This clonotype was seen repeatedly, ten times or more. The CDR3 DNA is TGTGCCAGCAGCCAAGTAGCGGGAAGGTACGATGAGCAGTTCTTC. Protein sequence: CASSQVAGRYDEQFF. The V gene is TRBV14, the J gene TRBJ2-1, with 8 bases aligning to TRBD2. V gave up 1 base and J gave up 8 bases; unmatched junction bases: 7. The CDR3 extends over 15 amino acids. Germline V lookup: CDR1 SGHDN, CDR2 FVKESK.

The chain uses TRBV3-1 and TRBJ2-6; D gene uncertain. The germline CDR1 and CDR2 sequences are LGHDT and YNNKEL (reference sequence). The CDR3 is 15 residues long. V shed 0 bases and J shed 4 bases, with 7 bases lying between them. In nucleotides, the CDR3 is TGTGCCAGCAGCCAAGATCCTCTGGGGGCCAACGTCCTGACTTTC. Its protein is CASSQDPLGANVLTF.

The V and J genes are TRBV20-1 and TRBJ2-7; unclear D gene. Germline V gene lookup returns CDR1 DFQATT and CDR2 SNEGSKA (reference sequence). With 0 bases removed from V and 3 bases from J, the gap between germline ends came to 15 bases. This CDR3 contains 15 residues. CDR3 residues: CSARDLSKGLYEQYF. DNA of the CDR3: TGCAGTGCTAGAGATTTAAGCAAAGGGCTCTACGAGCAGTACTTC.

This clonotype was recorded a few times. The chain uses TRBV29-1 and TRBJ1-1, with D unclear. This CDR3 has 13 residues. Germline-derived CDR1 and CDR2 are SQVTM and ANQGSEA. V was trimmed by 7 bases and J by 4 bases, leaving 16 bases between them. The CDR3 sequence: CSARDTRGTEAFF. CDR3 DNA sequence: TGCAGCGCCAGAGACACCCGGGGCACTGAAGCTTTCTTT.

This chain links TRBV6-5 with TRBJ1-1, with D possibly TRBD1 on 6 matching bases. Trimming took off 1 base at V and 9 bases at J, with 18 bases between the two ends. The CDR3 length is 15 residues. CDR1 and CDR2 from the germline V gene are MNHEY and SVGAGI. The chain's CDR3 is CASSYLEGTQRKAFF. The CDR3 DNA is TGTGCCAGCAGTTACTTAGAGGGGACACAGCGAAAAGCTTTCTTT.

The J gene is TRBJ2-5, the V gene TRBV12-3 or TRBV12-4; D is undetermined. The V and J ends lost 5 bases and 5 bases respectively, with 15 bases between them. This CDR3 comprises 14 residues. The CDR3 spells CASSPGWGRETQYF. The CDR3 nucleotides read TGTGCCAGCAGTCCTGGATGGGGTCGGGAGACCCAGTACTTC.

The chain links TRBV20-1 to TRBJ2-7, with 9 bases aligning to TRBD2. With 0 bases clipped from V and 4 bases from J, the junction kept 7 bases outside the gene matches. The length of the CDR3 is 15 residues. Germline-derived CDR1 and CDR2 are DFQATT and SNEGSKA (reference sequence). CDR3 DNA sequence: TGCAGTGCTAGAGAGGGGGCGGGAGGGAATTACGAGCAGTACTTC. Amino acids: CSAREGAGGNYEQYF.

This clonotype was detected ten times or more. This sequence joins TRBV11-3 and TRBJ2-1, with 8 bases identical to TRBD2. V lost 1 base and J lost 5; bases outside the gene matches: 1. The germline CDR1 and CDR2 sequences are SGHNT and YENEEA. The CDR3 is made up of 14 amino acids. The DNA of the CDR3 is TGTGCCAGCAGCTTAGGAGCGGGAGACAATGAGCAGTTCTTC. Amino acid sequence: CASSLGAGDNEQFF.

This clonotype came up a few times. V and J are TRBV29-1 and TRBJ2-6; either TRBD1 or TRBD2 may supply D (5 bases each). Trimming took off 3 bases at V and 4 bases at J, with 10 bases between the two ends. The CDR3 has 14 residues. The germline V gene has CDR1 SQVTM and CDR2 ANQGSEA. CDR3: CSVDTGTGANVLTF. CDR3 nucleotide sequence: TGCAGCGTTGATACCGGGACCGGGGCCAACGTCCTGACTTTC.

The sample holds a few counts of this clonotype. The V gene is TRBV7-9, the J gene TRBJ1-5, with 9 bases fitting TRBD1. This CDR3 is 17 amino acids long. The germline gives CDR1 SEHNR, CDR2 FQNEAQ (reference sequence). V shed 5 bases and J 1 base; nucleotides not matched to a gene: 9. CDR3 sequence reads: CASSPGTGRWSNQPQHF. The CDR3, as DNA: TGTGCCAGCAGCCCCGGGACAGGGAGATGGAGCAATCAGCCCCAGCATTTT. The full variable domain, completed using reference TRBV7-9 and TRBJ1-5, is DTGVSQNPRHKITKRGQNVTFRCDPISEHNRLYWYRQTLGQGPEFLTYFQNEAQLEKSRLLSDRFSAERPKGSFSTLEIQRTEQGDSAMYLCASSPGTGRWSNQPQHFGDGTRLSIL.

The chain recombines TRBV20-1 with TRBJ2-1; 7 bases align to TRBD1. This CDR3 has 17 amino acids. From germline, CDR1 is DFQATT and CDR2 SNEGSKA (reference sequence). V gave up 2 bases and J gave up 8 bases; unmatched junction bases: 18. In nucleotides, the CDR3 is TGCAGTGCTAGAAATTGGCGTGAGGCAGGGGGTAACGATGAGCAGTTCTTC. Translating gives CSARNWREAGGNDEQFF.